Reported below is one TCR beta chain. The CDR3 contains 11 residues. V lost 2 bases, J lost 6 bases, and 4 bases lay in between. Germline V gives CDR1 MDHEN, CDR2 SYDVKM. The source of the sample is a study of blood T cell repertoires in COVID-19. As originally analysed: Amplification from reference gene primers served as the basis for estimated nucleated cell counts. Clones were sequenced by immunoSEQ multiplex PCR, and TCRdb holds only the in-frame ones, with some missing. V and J calls and clone size follow that table, whereas D and trimming were derived from the DNA. Of about 130,000 clones listed, 86% are singletons.

V usage is TRBV28 and J usage is TRBJ1-1, with D uncertain. The sequencing input was peripheral blood. The TCR sequence derives from a human donor in a cohort sampled during active COVID-19. The CDR3: CASSLISEAFF. In DNA form, the CDR3 reads TGTGCCAGCAGTTTAATCTCTGAAGCTTTCTTT.